This entry features one T cell receptor beta chain sequence. As yet, its antigen is unknown. The entry originates in a study of cytomegalovirus exposure and HLA in healthy donors. The PCR used 60 Vbeta and 13 Jbeta primers. Data came from immunoSEQ multiplex PCR; TCRdb stores just in-frame clones and leaves some out. The repertoire holds about 99,000 clones, approximately 78% seen once, with approximately 1.7% in the top ten. Regarding the study as a whole: Association of a missense DCLRE1C variant with TCR beta V- and J-gene trimming was reported in a later analysis.

This clonotype was sampled from a woman between 40 and 50 years old in good health and CMV-seronegative. The sequencing input was PBMCs.

The CDR3 coding sequence is TGTGCCAGCAGCTTAAGCAGGGTGACTGAAGCTTTCTTT. Translating it yields CASSLSRVTEAFF. The V call is TRBV7-9, the J call TRBJ1-1; TRBD1 might be the D (5 bases). The germline gives CDR1 SEHNR, CDR2 FQNEAQ (reference sequence). The CDR3 runs 13 residues. With 2 bases removed from V and 5 bases from J, the gap between germline ends came to 9 bases.